The clone carrying this T cell receptor beta chain has only one observation. What it recognizes is unknown. The CDR3 extends over 14 amino acids. CDR1 KGHSH and CDR2 LQKENI come from the germline V gene. Trimming took off 3 bases at V and 1 base at J, with 9 bases between the two ends. The sample comes from a study of T cell responses to AZD1222 COVID-19 vaccine. General study findings and limits: Only after the peak T cell response were repertoires sampled. Females outnumbered males among donors, who were mostly white British; clonal diversity was possibly underestimated.

Only in-frame clones appear in the TCRdb table, and some are missing; sequencing was by immunoSEQ multiplex PCR. Among about 120,000 clones, roughly 87% were seen once, and the ten largest hold 2% to 3%. The material sequenced was peripheral blood, taken 28 days after the second AZD1222 dose. The TCR originated in an adult who received the AZD1222 COVID-19 vaccine. This chain joins TRBV18 and TRBJ2-5; TRBD1 might be the D (5 bases). CDR3 DNA sequence: TGTGCCAGCTCACCTATGCAGGGCCAAGAGACCCAGTACTTC. Protein sequence: CASSPMQGQETQYF.